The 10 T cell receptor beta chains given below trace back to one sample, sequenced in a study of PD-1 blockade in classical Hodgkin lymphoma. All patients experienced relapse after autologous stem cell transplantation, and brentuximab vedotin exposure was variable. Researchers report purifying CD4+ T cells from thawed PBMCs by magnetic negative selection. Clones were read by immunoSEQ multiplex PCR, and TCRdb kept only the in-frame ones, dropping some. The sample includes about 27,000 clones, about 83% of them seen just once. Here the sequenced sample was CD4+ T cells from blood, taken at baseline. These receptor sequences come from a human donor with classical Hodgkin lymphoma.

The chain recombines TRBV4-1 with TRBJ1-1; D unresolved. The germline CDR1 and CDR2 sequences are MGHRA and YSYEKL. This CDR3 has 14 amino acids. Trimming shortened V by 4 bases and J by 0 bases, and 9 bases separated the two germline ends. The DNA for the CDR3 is TGCGCCAGCAGCCCGTCTGAGCTGAACACTGAAGCTTTCTTT. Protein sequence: CASSPSELNTEAFF.

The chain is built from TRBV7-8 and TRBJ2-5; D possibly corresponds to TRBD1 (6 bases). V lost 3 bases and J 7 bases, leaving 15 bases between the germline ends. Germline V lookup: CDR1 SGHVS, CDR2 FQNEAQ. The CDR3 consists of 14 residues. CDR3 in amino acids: CASSLEGGLGTQYF. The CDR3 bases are TGTGCCAGCAGCTTGGAAGGGGGTCTGGGGACCCAGTACTTC.

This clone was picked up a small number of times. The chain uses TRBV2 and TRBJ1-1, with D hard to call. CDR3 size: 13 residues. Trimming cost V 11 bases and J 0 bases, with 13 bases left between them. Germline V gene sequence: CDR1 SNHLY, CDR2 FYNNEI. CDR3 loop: CAGSVRMNTEAFF. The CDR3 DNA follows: TGTGCCGGCTCAGTAAGGATGAACACTGAAGCTTTCTTT.

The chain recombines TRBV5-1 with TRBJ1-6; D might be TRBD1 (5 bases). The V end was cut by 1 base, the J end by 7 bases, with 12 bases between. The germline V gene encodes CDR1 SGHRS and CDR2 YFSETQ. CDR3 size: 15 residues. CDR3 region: CASSLFIRGNSPLHF. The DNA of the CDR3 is TGCGCCAGCAGCTTGTTCATCCGGGGGAATTCACCCCTCCACTTT. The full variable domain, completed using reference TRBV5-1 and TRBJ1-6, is KAGVTQTPRYLIKTRGQQVTLSCSPISGHRSVSWYQQTPGQGLQFLFEYFSETQRNKGNFPGRFSGRQFSNSRSEMNVSTLELGDSALYLCASSLFIRGNSPLHFGNGTRLTVT.

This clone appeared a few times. The CDR3 sequence: CASSRGGYTF. In nucleotides, the CDR3 is TGTGCCAGTAGCCGGGGTGGCTACACCTTC. The chain joins TRBV19 to TRBJ1-2; D remains unclear. Germline values: CDR1 LNHDA, CDR2 SQIVND (reference sequence). V was trimmed by 6 bases and J by 7 bases, leaving 6 bases between them. The CDR3 contains 10 residues.

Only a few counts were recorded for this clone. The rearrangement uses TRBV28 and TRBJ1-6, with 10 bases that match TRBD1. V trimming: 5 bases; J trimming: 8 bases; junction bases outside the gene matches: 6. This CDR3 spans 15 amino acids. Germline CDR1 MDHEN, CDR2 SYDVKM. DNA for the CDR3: TGTGCCAGCAGTCTAGAGGGACAGGGGCATTCACCCCTCCACTTT. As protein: CASSLEGQGHSPLHF.

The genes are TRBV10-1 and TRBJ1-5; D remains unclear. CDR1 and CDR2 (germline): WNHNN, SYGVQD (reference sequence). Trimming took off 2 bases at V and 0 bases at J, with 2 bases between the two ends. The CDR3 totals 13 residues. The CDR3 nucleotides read TGCGCCAGCAGTGAGAATAGCAATCAGCCCCAGCATTTT. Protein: CASSENSNQPQHF.

This chain's CDR3 is CASSLDAGNTEAFF. The CDR3 bases are TGCGCCAGCAGCTTGGACGCGGGGAACACTGAAGCTTTCTTT. The V call is TRBV5-1, the J call TRBJ1-1, with D hard to call. Per the germline V gene, CDR1 is SGHRS and CDR2 is YFSETQ. CDR3 length equals 14 residues. The V end was cut by 0 bases, the J end by 1 base, with 7 bases between.

The chain's CDR3 is CAWRKDNVYNSPLHF. CDR3 in DNA: TGTGCCTGGAGGAAGGACAACGTATATAATTCACCCCTCCACTTT. This chain uses TRBV30 with TRBJ1-6; tentatively, D is TRBD1 (5 bases). Germline V CDR1 and CDR2: GTSNPN, SVGIG (reference sequence). CDR3 length equals 15 residues. V lost 3 bases, J lost 4 bases, and 13 bases lay in between.

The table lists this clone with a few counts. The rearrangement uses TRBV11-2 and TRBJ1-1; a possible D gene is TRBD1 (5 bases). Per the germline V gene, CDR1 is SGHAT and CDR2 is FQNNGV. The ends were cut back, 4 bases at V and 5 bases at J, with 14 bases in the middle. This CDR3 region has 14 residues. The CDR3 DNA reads TGTGCCAGCAGCTCAGGGAGCAGGTCTACTGAAGCTTTCTTT. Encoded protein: CASSSGSRSTEAFF. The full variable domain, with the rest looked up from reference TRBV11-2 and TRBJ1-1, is EAGVAQSPRYKIIEKRQSVAFWCNPISGHATLYWYQQILGQGPKLLIQFQNNGVVDDSQLPKDRFSAERLKGVDSTLKIQPAKLEDSAVYLCASSSGSRSTEAFFGQGTRLTVV.